The 22 T cell receptor beta chains below were found in one sample sequenced in a study of shared clonotypes between healthy human individuals. Sequencing was performed with immunoSEQ multiplex PCR; in TCRdb, only in-frame clones are kept and a portion is missing. The sample has about half a million clones; 60% to 80% are singletons. Source material: PBMCs. These receptors were taken from a woman aged 40 to 55 in good health. Some clones in this sample may be carry-over from other donors' samples.

This clone has only a few counts. Being one base from a much bigger clone, this may be a read error. V is TRBV5-1 and J is TRBJ2-7; 8 bases are shared with TRBD2. The CDR3 sequence is 11 residues long. Per the germline V gene, CDR1 is SGHRS and CDR2 is YFSETQ. The CDR3 sequence is CASSAAGERYF. As DNA, the CDR3 is TGCGCCAGCAGCGCAGCGGGGGAGCGGTACTTC.

J is TRBJ1-3 and V is TRBV5-1; weak D call: TRBD1 (6 bases). The CDR3 has 14 residues. Trimming removed 4 bases from V and 2 bases from J, with 10 bases in between. Germline V gives CDR1 SGHRS, CDR2 YFSETQ. In DNA, the CDR3 is TGCGCCAGCAGCCCCGGGACAACTGGAAACACCATATATTTT. Translated, it gives CASSPGTTGNTIYF.

About this clone itself: Other nucleotide sequences in the sample specify the same CDR3. The chain is built from TRBV5-1 and TRBJ2-3; D may be TRBD2 (6 bases). CDR3 size: 14 residues. The V end lost 4 bases, the J end lost 0 bases, and 9 bases lay between the germline ends. CDR1 is SGHRS, CDR2 YFSETQ, per germline. The CDR3 protein is CASSLGTSTDTQYF. In DNA, the CDR3 is TGCGCCAGCAGCCTAGGGACTAGCACAGATACGCAGTATTTT.

The rearrangement uses TRBV7-2 and TRBJ2-7, with 7 bases matching TRBD2. Germline CDR1 is SGHTA and CDR2 is FQGNSA. The CDR3 contains 13 residues. Trimming at V came to 5 bases and at J to 2 bases, leaving 3 bases not matched to a gene. CDR3 sequence reads: CASSPGLTYEQYF. CDR3 DNA sequence: TGTGCCAGCAGCCCGGGACTAACCTACGAGCAGTACTTC.

This clone appeared a few times. The chain recombines TRBV6-5 with TRBJ2-3, with D tentatively TRBD1 or TRBD2 (5 bases each). Trimming took off 7 bases at V and 6 bases at J, with 20 bases between the two ends. The CDR3 consists of 15 residues. Germline V gene sequence: CDR1 MNHEY, CDR2 SVGAGI. The CDR3 region has the DNA TGTGCCAGCAATTTACTCCGGGGCCTCGAGGATACGCAGTATTTT. Protein: CASNLLRGLEDTQYF.

Only a few counts were recorded for this clone. V is TRBV7-9 and J is TRBJ1-1; 7 nucleotides align to TRBD1. Germline values: CDR1 SEHNR, CDR2 FQNEAQ (reference sequence). This CDR3 contains 14 residues. V shed 5 bases and J 3 bases; nucleotides not matched to a gene: 6. CDR3 sequence (DNA): TGTGCCAGCAGCCAGGGGGGGCCCCACACTGAAGCTTTCTTT. It specifies CASSQGGPHTEAFF. Full variable domain (missing parts from reference TRBV7-9 and TRBJ1-1): DTGVSQNPRHKITKRGQNVTFRCDPISEHNRLYWYRQTLGQGPEFLTYFQNEAQLEKSRLLSDRFSAERPKGSFSTLEIQRTEQGDSAMYLCASSQGGPHTEAFFGQGTRLTVV.

The chain combines TRBV6-5 with TRBJ1-1; D possibly corresponds to TRBD1 (5 bases). The CDR3 sequence is 14 residues long. CDR1 is MNHEY and CDR2 is SVGAGI in the germline V gene. Trimming removed 2 bases from V and 1 base from J, with 8 bases in between. Here the CDR3 reads CASSYGGGNTEAFF. The CDR3 DNA reads as TGTGCCAGCAGTTACGGGGGAGGGAACACTGAAGCTTTCTTT.

This chain links TRBV5-5 with TRBJ2-7; D is undetermined. Trimming pared 0 bases from V and 0 bases from J, leaving 7 bases between. This CDR3 is built from 14 residues. Germline loops: CDR1 SGHKS, CDR2 YYEKEE (reference sequence). The CDR3 DNA follows: TGTGCCAGCAGCTTGGACTACCGCTCCTACGAGCAGTACTTC. It encodes CASSLDYRSYEQYF.

Concerning this clone: Other DNA sequences in the same sample also yield this CDR3. The chain has TRBV5-1 and TRBJ2-5; perhaps TRBD1 as D (6 bases). This CDR3 is built from 13 residues. Trimming shortened V by 0 bases and J by 4 bases, and 7 bases separated the two germline ends. From germline, CDR1 is SGHRS and CDR2 YFSETQ. This CDR3 is CASSLEGGETQYF. The CDR3 bases are TGCGCCAGCAGCTTGGAAGGGGGAGAGACCCAGTACTTC.

The rearrangement links TRBV29-1 to TRBJ2-3; D is unclear. Germline V gene lookup returns CDR1 SQVTM and CDR2 ANQGSEA. The CDR3 extends over 12 amino acids. V was trimmed by 4 bases and J by 1 base, leaving 6 bases between them. CDR3 region: CSVAQGTDTQYF. Written as DNA, the CDR3 is TGCAGCGTTGCGCAGGGCACAGATACGCAGTATTTT.

The chain joins TRBV5-4 to TRBJ1-2, with D possibly TRBD1 on 5 matching bases. Germline CDR1 and CDR2: SGHNT and YYREEE (reference sequence). The CDR3 covers 13 residues. V dropped 3 bases and J dropped 6 bases, with 12 bases sitting between them. Written as DNA, the CDR3 is TGTGCCAGCAGCTCGCCGGGACGTGATGGCTACACCTTC. This sequence encodes CASSSPGRDGYTF. The variable domain in full, completed from reference TRBV5-4 and TRBJ1-2, reads ETGVTQSPTHLIKTRGQQVTLRCSSQSGHNTVSWYQQALGQGPQFIFQYYREEENGRGNFPPRFSGLQFPNYSSELNVNALELDDSALYLCASSSPGRDGYTFGSGTRLTVV.

V usage is TRBV7-8 and J usage is TRBJ1-6; the D gene is possibly TRBD1 (5 bases). There are 16 residues in the CDR3. CDR1 is SGHVS and CDR2 is FQNEAQ in the germline V gene. V lost 6 bases and J 1 base, leaving 13 bases between the germline ends. The CDR3 DNA reads TGTGCCAGCAGGGGACCCGAGGGGTCCTATAATTCACCCCTCCACTTT. Translated, it gives CASRGPEGSYNSPLHF.

This clone occurred once. This rearrangement joins TRBV11-2 to TRBJ1-2; 8 bases map to TRBD1. The V and J ends lost 3 bases and 3 bases, in that order; junction bases with no gene match: 6. Germline loops: CDR1 SGHAT, CDR2 FQNNGV. The CDR3 runs to 15 residues. This CDR3 reads CASSFRQGSDYGYTF. The DNA for the CDR3 is TGTGCCAGCAGCTTTAGACAGGGGTCCGACTATGGCTACACCTTC.

This sequence joins TRBV2 and TRBJ2-1; TRBD2 agrees at 14 bases. The junction had 2 bases not matched to a gene; V was cut back by 4 bases and J by 6 bases. This CDR3 has 15 residues. CDR1 is SNHLY and CDR2 is FYNNEI in the germline V gene. The chain's CDR3 is CASSGTSGRSNEQFF. CDR3 DNA sequence: TGTGCCAGCAGTGGGACTAGCGGGAGGTCCAATGAGCAGTTCTTC.

This clone has a count of ten or more. The same CDR3 arises from other DNA sequences in this sample as well. The V and J genes are TRBV11-3 and TRBJ1-1, with no clear D. V was trimmed by 1 base and J by 1 base, leaving 7 bases between them. The CDR3 runs to 14 residues. Germline CDR1 is SGHNT and CDR2 is YENEEA. CDR3: CASSLGRGNTEAFF. The CDR3 bases are TGTGCCAGCAGCTTAGGTCGAGGGAACACTGAAGCTTTCTTT.

CDR3 nucleotide sequence: TGTGCCAGCAGCTTAGCTGAGCGCCCTGGAAACACCATATATTTT. It is translated as CASSLAERPGNTIYF. V usage is TRBV7-9 and J usage is TRBJ1-3, with D uncertain. The V gene lost 0 bases and the J gene lost 2 bases, with 8 bases spanning the gap. The CDR3 consists of 15 residues. Germline loops: CDR1 SEHNR, CDR2 FQNEAQ (reference sequence).

The chain recombines TRBV5-4 with TRBJ2-7; TRBD2 matches at 14 bases. V shed 4 bases, J shed 9 bases, and the junction held 12 bases outside the gene matches. The CDR3 runs to 16 residues. Germline-derived CDR1 and CDR2 are SGHNT and YYREEE (reference sequence). The CDR3 DNA follows: TGTGCCAGCAGCGGAGGTGGACTAGCGGGGGGACAGGGGCAGTACTTC. Its protein product is CASSGGGLAGGQGQYF.

This chain joins TRBV7-2 and TRBJ1-1; no clear D gene. CDR1 is SGHTA and CDR2 is FQGNSA in the germline V gene. The CDR3 contains 13 residues. V dropped 4 bases and J dropped 1 base, with 7 bases sitting between them. The CDR3 protein is CASSSGGNTEAFF. DNA for the CDR3: TGTGCCAGCAGCTCCGGAGGGAACACTGAAGCTTTCTTT.

The chain combines TRBV30 with TRBJ1-6; no clear D gene. From germline, CDR1 is GTSNPN and CDR2 SVGIG (reference sequence). CDR3 length: 13 residues. Trimming removed 4 bases from V and 4 bases from J, with 8 bases in between. The CDR3 DNA reads as TGTGCCTGGACCACCTCGTATAATTCACCCCTCCACTTT. It yields the protein CAWTTSYNSPLHF.

Many counts were recorded for this clone. Distinct nucleotide sequences in the sample also encode this CDR3. This sequence joins TRBV5-4 and TRBJ1-1; D is ambiguous. This CDR3 contains 14 residues. The germline gives CDR1 SGHNT, CDR2 YYREEE (reference sequence). V was shortened by 1 base and J by 3 bases, with 10 bases between the two germline ends. The CDR3 DNA reads TGTGCCAGCAGCTTGTCGGTCGGGGACACTGAAGCTTTCTTT. It encodes CASSLSVGDTEAFF.

This chain connects TRBV29-1 to TRBJ2-3; 11 nucleotides match TRBD2. Germline lookup yields CDR1 SQVTM and CDR2 ANQGSEA. CDR3 length equals 17 residues. Trimming removed 8 bases from V and 2 bases from J; junction bases left unmatched: 15. The CDR3 spells CSFDRGLAGGLTDTQYF. The CDR3 region has the DNA TGCAGCTTCGACAGGGGTCTAGCGGGAGGACTCACAGATACGCAGTATTTT.

The gene calls are TRBV19 and TRBJ2-2; D not certain. V dropped 4 bases and J dropped 0 bases, with 3 bases sitting between them. CDR3 length equals 13 residues. Germline V lookup: CDR1 LNHDA, CDR2 SQIVND (reference sequence). The CDR3 bases are TGTGCCAGTAGTACCACGAACACCGGGGAGCTGTTTTTT. As protein: CASSTTNTGELFF.